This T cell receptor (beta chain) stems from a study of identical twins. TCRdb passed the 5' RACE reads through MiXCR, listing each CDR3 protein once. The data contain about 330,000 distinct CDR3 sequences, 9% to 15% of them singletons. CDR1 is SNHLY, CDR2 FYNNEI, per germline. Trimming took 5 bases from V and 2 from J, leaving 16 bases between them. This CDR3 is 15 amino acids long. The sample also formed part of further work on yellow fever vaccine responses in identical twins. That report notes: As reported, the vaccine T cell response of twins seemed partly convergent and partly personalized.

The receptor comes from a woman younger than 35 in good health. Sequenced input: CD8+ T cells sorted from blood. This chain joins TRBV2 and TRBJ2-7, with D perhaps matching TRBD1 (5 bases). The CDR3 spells CASSSSTASPYEQYV. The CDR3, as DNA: TGTGCCAGCAGTTCCTCGACAGCCTCCCCCTACGAGCAGTACGTC.